These 4 T cell receptor beta chains originate from one sample sequenced in a study of T-cell reconstitution after alpha-beta-depleted transplantation in children. A library of TCRbeta sequences, prepared with unique molecular identifiers, was generated. MiXCR, applied by TCRdb to the PCR reads, yields one record per CDR3 protein. This sample has 780,000 or so distinct CDR3 sequences; less than 20% occur once, and the top ten carry 5%. The source material was PBMCs, mostly from graft donor cells, sampled 360 days after TCRalphabeta/CD19-depleted stem cell transplant. The receptors were sampled from a male patient aged 5 to 17 who had a stem cell transplant for acute lymphoblastic leukemia, so the T cells may come from the graft donor.

This sequence joins TRBV20-1 and TRBJ2-7; D not certain. This CDR3 spans 15 amino acids. Germline V gene data show CDR1 as DFQATT and CDR2 as SNEGSKA (reference sequence). Between the trimmed V and J ends, which lost 0 bases and 2 bases, there was a span of 14 bases. CDR3 coding DNA: TGCAGTGCTAGAGATCGAAGGGTCCTTACCTACGAGCAGTACTTC. Translating it yields CSARDRRVLTYEQYF.

This clonotype was found a few times. The chain uses TRBV12-3 or TRBV12-4 and TRBJ2-7, with TRBD1 matching over 8 bases. This CDR3 contains 16 residues. The trim removed 5 bases at V and 2 bases at J, leaving 11 bases unmatched. CDR3 loop: CASSPSRQGRAYEQYF. The CDR3 nucleotides read TGTGCCAGCAGTCCGAGCCGACAGGGGAGAGCCTACGAGCAGTACTTC.

The rearrangement links TRBV19 to TRBJ2-1; the match to TRBD2 covers 9 bases. This CDR3 spans 17 amino acids. The germline gives CDR1 LNHDA, CDR2 SQIVND (reference sequence). V was pared by 5 bases and J by 7 bases, with 15 bases of the junction left unmatched. The CDR3 protein is CASSQLYRGRGPNEQFF. CDR3 bases: TGTGCCAGTAGTCAACTTTATCGCGGGAGGGGCCCGAATGAGCAGTTCTTC. The whole variable domain, filled in from reference TRBV19 and TRBJ2-1, reads DGGITQSPKYLFRKEGQNVTLSCEQNLNHDAMYWYRQDPGQGLRLIYYSQIVNDFQKGDIAEGYSVSREKKESFPLTVTSAQKNPTAFYLCASSQLYRGRGPNEQFFGPGTRLTVL.

The chain carries TRBV7-9 and TRBJ2-7; 12 positions agree with TRBD2. Per the germline V gene, CDR1 is SEHNR and CDR2 is FQNEAQ (reference sequence). The CDR3 contains 17 residues. The V and J ends lost 5 bases and 3 bases, in that order; junction bases with no gene match: 11. The CDR3, as DNA: TGTGCCAGCAGCATGAGGACTAGCGGGATCCAAAGCTACGAGCAGTACTTC. Its translation: CASSMRTSGIQSYEQYF.